The T cell receptor (beta chain) under discussion was sequenced for a study of human T cells and chemical hapten exposure. Looking at the study overall: Diphenylcyclopropenone doses were given weekly to the scalps of patients across the roughly 22-week study.

Study-level points and caveats: Expanded TCRs showed more large CDR3 clusters than pre-sensitization or healthy control sets.

Sample time point: patch test 2, 6 weeks after DPC sensitization. The sample's treatment: therapeutic diphenylcyclopropenone sensitization with weekly scalp DPC. The CDR3 extends over 15 amino acids. The J segment lost 5 bases and the V segment lost 3 bases, leaving 6 bases of the junction unmatched. This clonotype was counted only a few times. The antigen is undetermined. TCRdb ran MiXCR on the RACE reads and lists one entry per CDR3 protein. The sample has 75,000 to 95,000 distinct CDR3 sequences, around 10% seen once. Sequencing was performed on whole blood, taken in connection with sensitization to the hapten diphenylcyclopropenone (DPC). The clonotype originates from a man aged 40-49 years with alopecia areata. Some clones in this sample may be carry-over from other donors' samples. This chain links TRBV12-3 or TRBV12-4 with TRBJ2-5; 10 bases align to TRBD1. The CDR3 spells CASSLRQGARETQYF. The CDR3 DNA is TGTGCCAGCAGTTTGCGACAGGGGGCGCGTGAGACCCAGTACTTC.